One sample yielded the 21 T cell receptor beta chains listed below, sequenced in a study of CD8 T cells in Susac syndrome (dated by TCRdb to between 2018 and 2021). To prepare the library, the immunoSEQ multiplex PCR assay was applied. RNA was extracted using the RNeasy kit, and roughly 0.5 to 1 ug of the RNA was reverse transcribed with random hexamers. TCRdb ran its own pipeline on the public reads, namely fastp trimming at Q25 and MiXCR clone calling, and kept in-frame beta chains. Every CDR3 protein is listed once, alongside the most common genes and DNA of its rows. The sample table records 100,000 to 110,000 distinct CDR3 sequences; around 96% of these occur just once. The ten largest clones take up roughly 0.29% of the sample. Sequencing was done on a sample of CD8+ T cells from PBMCs. The receptors were gathered from a human donor with Susac syndrome.

CDR3 nucleotides: TGTGCCAGCGGGGAGCTTTCGGGTTCCGGGGCCAACGTCCTGACTTTC. It translates to CASGELSGSGANVLTF. The chain combines TRBV3-1 with TRBJ2-6; D is possibly TRBD2 (5 bases). Germline V CDR1 and CDR2: LGHDT, YNNKEL (reference sequence). Trimming took off 8 bases at V and 4 bases at J, with 18 bases between the two ends. The CDR3 sequence is 16 residues long.

This clonotype was picked up one time. The chain combines TRBV20-1 with TRBJ2-7; D is unclear. The germline V gene encodes CDR1 DFQATT and CDR2 SNEGSKA (reference sequence). V lost 3 bases to trimming and J lost 2 bases, with 11 bases between them. The CDR3 totals 13 residues. This chain's CDR3 is CSASSQDTYEQYF. In DNA, the CDR3 is TGCAGTGCTAGTTCGCAGGATACCTACGAGCAGTACTTC.

The CDR3 sequence: CASSLEGFSPLHF. The CDR3 bases are TGTGCCAGCAGCTTAGAAGGGTTCTCACCCCTCCACTTT. This rearrangement joins TRBV11-2 to TRBJ1-6; D remains unclear. CDR1 and CDR2 from the germline V gene are SGHAT and FQNNGV. This CDR3 comprises 13 residues. V was cut by 0 bases and J by 10 bases, with 7 bases left in between.

V is TRBV7-2 and J is TRBJ2-7; D is undetermined. CDR1 SGHTA and CDR2 FQGNSA come from the germline V gene. CDR3 size: 13 residues. V was pared by 3 bases and J by 2 bases, with 8 bases between. CDR3 residues: CASSFFGAYEQYF. CDR3 nucleotide sequence: TGTGCCAGCAGCTTCTTTGGGGCCTACGAGCAGTACTTC.

The chain links TRBV29-1 to TRBJ2-7; 7 bases are a match to TRBD1. The trim removed 4 bases at V and 3 bases at J, leaving 3 bases unmatched. Germline-derived CDR1 and CDR2 are SQVTM and ANQGSEA. CDR3 length equals 12 residues. The CDR3 DNA reads TGCAGCGTTGGGGGACAGAACTACGAGCAGTACTTC. Its translation: CSVGGQNYEQYF.

The rearrangement joins TRBV29-1 to TRBJ1-2; D not resolved. The V end lost 2 bases, the J end lost 0 bases, and 13 bases lay between the germline ends. The CDR3 is 15 residues long. Germline loops: CDR1 SQVTM, CDR2 ANQGSEA. The chain's CDR3 is CSVESQHSANYGYTF. The CDR3 DNA follows: TGCAGCGTTGAATCGCAGCACTCAGCTAACTATGGCTACACCTTC.

This chain uses TRBV9 with TRBJ1-1; TRBD1 matches at 8 bases. This CDR3 is built from 16 residues. V shed 4 bases and J 4 bases; nucleotides not matched to a gene: 12. CDR1 SGDLS and CDR2 YYNGEE come from the germline V gene. The CDR3 reads CASSPQGAFGFTEAFF. The CDR3 DNA is TGTGCCAGCAGCCCCCAGGGGGCCTTTGGGTTCACTGAAGCTTTCTTT.

The chain joins TRBV3-1 to TRBJ2-7; D is possibly TRBD2 (6 bases). The germline V and J ends were trimmed by 4 bases and 7 bases, with 20 bases remaining between them. This CDR3 has 15 amino acids. Germline assignment: CDR1 LGHDT and CDR2 YNNKEL (reference sequence). CDR3 amino acids: CASSRNGWAGREQYF. In nucleotides, the CDR3 is TGTGCCAGCAGCCGGAACGGGTGGGCGGGGAGAGAGCAGTACTTC.

The V and J genes are TRBV29-1 and TRBJ2-3, with D possibly being TRBD2 (7 bases). The germline CDR1 and CDR2 sequences are SQVTM and ANQGSEA. The CDR3 spans 13 residues. With 5 bases removed from V and 6 bases from J, the gap between germline ends came to 15 bases. The CDR3: CSVRGASSDTQYF. DNA of the CDR3: TGCAGCGTTCGGGGGGCTTCGTCGGATACGCAGTATTTT.

The rearrangement uses TRBV13 and TRBJ1-1; tentatively, D is TRBD1 (5 bases). The CDR3 contains 14 residues. V was clipped by 3 bases and J by 1 base, with 9 bases between them. Germline V CDR1 and CDR2: PRHDT, FYEKMQ (reference sequence). The CDR3 nucleotides are TGTGCCAGCAGCTTGTTGAGGGGGAACACTGAAGCTTTCTTT. Its translation is CASSLLRGNTEAFF.

The rearrangement links TRBV16 to TRBJ2-7; D perhaps matches TRBD1 (6 bases). Germline assignment: CDR1 KGHSY and CDR2 FQNENV. Trimming stripped 3 bases from V and 3 bases from J, with 9 bases between. This CDR3 comprises 13 residues. The CDR3 coding sequence is TGTGCCAGCAGCCAGGGGGACATCTACGAGCAGTACTTC. Protein sequence: CASSQGDIYEQYF.

The V and J genes are TRBV14 and TRBJ2-1; 10 nucleotides align to TRBD2. CDR3 size: 14 residues. Germline V gives CDR1 SGHDN, CDR2 FVKESK. The V segment lost 4 bases and the J segment 4 bases; nucleotides outside the gene matches: 1. The CDR3 spells CASSPGLAYNEQFF. CDR3 bases: TGTGCCAGCAGCCCGGGACTAGCGTACAATGAGCAGTTCTTC. The full variable domain, in which reference TRBV14 and TRBJ2-1 provide the parts outside the CDR3, is EAGVTQFPSHSVIEKGQTVTLRCDPISGHDNLYWYRRVMGKEIKFLLHFVKESKQDESGMPNNRFLAERTGGTYSTLKVQPAELEDSGVYFCASSPGLAYNEQFFGPGTRLTVL.

The chain is built from TRBV7-2 and TRBJ2-3, with D unresolved. This CDR3 contains 15 residues. Trimming shortened V by 1 base and J by 0 bases, and 8 bases separated the two germline ends. From germline, CDR1 is SGHTA and CDR2 FQGNSA. Written as DNA, the CDR3 is TGTGCCAGCAGCTTAGAAGCTTCTAGCACAGATACGCAGTATTTT. This gives the protein CASSLEASSTDTQYF.

The V gene is TRBV29-1, the J gene TRBJ1-2; D is unclear. The CDR3 consists of 11 residues. Looked up from germline, CDR1 is SQVTM and CDR2 is ANQGSEA. Trimming removed 4 bases from V and 2 bases from J, with 5 bases in between. The CDR3 sequence: CSVVQNYGYTF. In DNA form, the CDR3 reads TGCAGCGTTGTACAGAACTATGGCTACACCTTC.

The chain employs TRBV29-1 and TRBJ2-6; 10 nucleotides align to TRBD1. Unmatched junction bases numbered 7, after V lost 6 bases and J lost 2 bases. The CDR3 is 16 amino acids. Germline V gene data show CDR1 as SQVTM and CDR2 as ANQGSEA. The DNA for the CDR3 is TGCAGCGTCAGGACAGGGGGGTACCCTGGGGCCAACGTCCTGACTTTC. It encodes CSVRTGGYPGANVLTF.

This clonotype was detected only once. V gene TRBV10-3 combines with J gene TRBJ2-1, with a weak D call TRBD1 (5 bases). The CDR3 is 14 residues long. Germline CDR1 ENHRY, CDR2 SYGVKD. Deletions cut 4 bases from V and 3 bases from J, with 10 bases between. CDR3: CAISGGSHYNEQFF. CDR3 in DNA: TGTGCCATCAGTGGGGGCAGCCACTACAATGAGCAGTTCTTC.

This clonotype has more than one count but fewer than ten. This rearrangement joins TRBV6-5 to TRBJ2-7, with D maybe TRBD2 (5 bases). Germline CDR1 and CDR2: MNHEY and SVGAGI. This CDR3 has 15 amino acids. Between the trimmed V and J ends, which lost 2 bases and 4 bases, there was a span of 15 bases. CDR3 DNA sequence: TGTGCCAGCAGTTACGACCTCGGGAATGGTTACGAGCAGTACTTC. It codes for CASSYDLGNGYEQYF.

This rearrangement joins TRBV7-6 to TRBJ1-2; D is undetermined. Looked up from germline, CDR1 is SGHVS and CDR2 is FNYEAQ. CDR3 size: 13 residues. The V end lost 5 bases, the J end lost 3 bases, and 10 bases lay between the germline ends. CDR3 nucleotide sequence: TGTGCCAGCAGCCCCAAGGAGGACTATGGCTACACCTTC. Its translation is CASSPKEDYGYTF.

The chain couples TRBV6-5 to TRBJ1-1, with 9 bases identical to TRBD1. With V trimmed by 11 bases and J by 1 base, 8 bases remained unmatched. CDR1 is MNHEY, CDR2 SVGAGI, per germline. The CDR3 covers 14 residues. The CDR3 loop is CAVRDRVSNTEAFF. CDR3 coding DNA: TGTGCCGTCCGGGACAGGGTTTCGAACACTGAAGCTTTCTTT.

V is TRBV20-1 and J is TRBJ1-5; D unclear. The V end was cut by 0 bases, the J end by 4 bases, with 16 bases between. The CDR3 is 16 residues long. Germline V gives CDR1 DFQATT, CDR2 SNEGSKA (reference sequence). CDR3: CSARDRSGFSNQPQHF. CDR3 coding DNA: TGCAGTGCTAGAGATCGGAGCGGGTTTTCTAATCAGCCCCAGCATTTT.

The chain employs TRBV29-1 and TRBJ1-2; the D gene is possibly TRBD1 (5 bases). V shed 4 bases and J shed 3 bases, with 9 bases lying between them. This CDR3 is 12 amino acids long. Germline V gene sequence: CDR1 SQVTM, CDR2 ANQGSEA. In DNA, the CDR3 is TGCAGCGTTGGTGCCAGGGACTATGGCTACACCTTC. This sequence encodes CSVGARDYGYTF. The complete variable domain, with remaining parts taken from reference TRBV29-1 and TRBJ1-2, reads SAVISQKPSRDICQRGTSLTIQCQVDSQVTMMFWYRQQPGQSLTLIATANQGSEATYESGFVIDKFPISRPNLTFSTLTVSNMSPEDSSIYLCSVGARDYGYTFGSGTRLTVV.